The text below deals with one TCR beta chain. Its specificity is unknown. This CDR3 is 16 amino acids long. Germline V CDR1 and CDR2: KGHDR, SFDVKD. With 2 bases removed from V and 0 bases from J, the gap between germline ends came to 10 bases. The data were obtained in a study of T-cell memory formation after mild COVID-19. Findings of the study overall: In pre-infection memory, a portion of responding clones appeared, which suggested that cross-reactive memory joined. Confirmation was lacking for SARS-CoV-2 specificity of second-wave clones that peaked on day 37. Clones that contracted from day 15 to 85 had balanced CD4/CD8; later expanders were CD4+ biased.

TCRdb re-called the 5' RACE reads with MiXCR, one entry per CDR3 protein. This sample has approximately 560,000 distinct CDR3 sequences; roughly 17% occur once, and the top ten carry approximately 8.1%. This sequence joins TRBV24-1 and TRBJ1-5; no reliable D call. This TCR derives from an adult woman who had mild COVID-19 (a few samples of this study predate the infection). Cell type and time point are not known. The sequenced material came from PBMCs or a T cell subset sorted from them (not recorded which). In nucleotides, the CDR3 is TGTGCCACCAGTGATTCGTGGAGCCATAGCAATCAGCCCCAGCATTTT. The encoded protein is CATSDSWSHSNQPQHF.